What follows is one T cell receptor (beta chain) and its context. The method was immunoSEQ multiplex PCR; TCRdb's version includes in-frame clones alone and lacks a portion of them. The table has around 100,000 clones, 75% to 95% seen once; the top ten hold 0.54%. Patients were excluded for autoimmune disease history or systemic immunosuppression. Drawing of blood for sampling happened at baseline, at cycle 4 day 1, and at cycle 7 day 1. This specimen comes from a study of OX40 agonist ivuxolimab in advanced cancers. Overall study: While on treatment, patients had intravenous ivuxolimab at 0.01 to 10 mg/kg every 2 weeks. Eligibility rules accepted prior anti-PD-1, anti-PD-L1 or anti-CTLA-4 therapy, and around 43% had some.

The CDR3 contains 14 residues. Trimming took 0 bases from V and 6 from J; bases not matched to a gene: 3. Per germline, CDR1 SGDLS and CDR2 YYNGEE. The chain recombines TRBV9 with TRBJ2-4; 7 bases are a match to TRBD2. This clonotype originated in an adult with an advanced solid tumor such as melanoma, head and neck, liver or kidney cancer. Specimen: CD4+ or CD8+ T cells sorted from blood, collected in a trial of the OX40 agonist ivuxolimab. CDR3 residues: CASSVEAGSNIQYF. The CDR3 coding sequence is TGTGCCAGCAGCGTAGAAGCGGGATCAAACATTCAGTACTTC. The whole variable domain, filled in from reference TRBV9 and TRBJ2-4, reads DSGVTQTPKHLITATGQRVTLRCSPRSGDLSVYWYQQSLDQGLQFLIQYYNGEERAKGNILERFSAQQFPDLHSELNLSSLELGDSALYFCASSVEAGSNIQYFGAGTRLSVL.